This T cell receptor (beta chain) stems from a study of cytomegalovirus exposure and HLA in healthy donors. General study points: It was fewer than 200 TCR beta chains that were listed as cytomegalovirus-associated. Information on immune exposure was restricted to one variable (CMV serostatus).

With 60 Vbeta and 13 Jbeta primers, the PCR was carried out. The protocol was immunoSEQ multiplex PCR, while the TCRdb copy is restricted to in-frame clones and leaves out a portion. Counted here are approximately 110,000 clones, around 70% occurring once; the ten biggest clones make up about 5.7%. Comments on this clone: Its antigen is not identified.

The germline V gene has CDR1 MNHEY and CDR2 SVGAGI. CDR3 length: 14 amino acids. The V and J ends lost 6 bases and 5 bases, in that order; junction bases with no gene match: 2. The sequenced sample was PBMCs. This chain uses TRBV6-5 with TRBJ1-4; 11 nucleotides align to TRBD1. This receptor was obtained from a woman in her 70s in good health and CMV-seropositive. The CDR3 protein is CASRGQGGNEKLFF. The CDR3 DNA reads as TGTGCCAGCAGGGGACAGGGGGGGAATGAAAAACTGTTTTTT.